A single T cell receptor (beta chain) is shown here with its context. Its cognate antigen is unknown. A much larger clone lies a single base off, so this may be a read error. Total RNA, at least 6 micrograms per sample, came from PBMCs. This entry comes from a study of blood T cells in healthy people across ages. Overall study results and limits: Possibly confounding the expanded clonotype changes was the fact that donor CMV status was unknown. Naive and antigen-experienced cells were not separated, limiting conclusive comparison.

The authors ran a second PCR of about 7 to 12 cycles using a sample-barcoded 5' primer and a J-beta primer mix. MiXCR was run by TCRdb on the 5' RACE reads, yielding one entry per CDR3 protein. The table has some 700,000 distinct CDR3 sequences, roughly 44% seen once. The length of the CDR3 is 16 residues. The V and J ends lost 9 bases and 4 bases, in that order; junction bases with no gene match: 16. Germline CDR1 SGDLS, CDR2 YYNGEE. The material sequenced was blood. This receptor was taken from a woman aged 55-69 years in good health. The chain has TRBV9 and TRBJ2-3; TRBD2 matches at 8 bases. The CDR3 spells CANARTSGGLADTQYF. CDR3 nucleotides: TGTGCCAACGCCAGGACCAGCGGGGGATTGGCAGATACGCAGTATTTT.